This T cell receptor (beta chain) is drawn from a study of shared clonotypes between healthy human individuals. At the level of the study: Sampling drew on donors who were two women and a few men aged 18 to 49.

Study-level results: When compared with the clonotypes that were shared by all four sorted-subset donors, the non-shared clonotypes turned out to have lower generation probabilities.

Repertoires were generated with immunoSEQ multiplex PCR, while TCRdb's copy carries only in-frame clones and drops some. The sample consists of a few million clones, around 95% of them appearing once. Concerning this clone: As yet, its antigen is unknown.

The naive CD8 fraction comprised CD45RO-negative cells positively selected for CCR7 and excluded terminally differentiated effector memory CD45RA+ cells. The V and J ends lost 4 bases and 0 bases, in that order; junction bases with no gene match: 11. The CDR3 consists of 17 residues. Looked up from germline, CDR1 is LGHNA and CDR2 is YNFKEQ. Sequenced input: naive CD8+ T cells from PBMCs. This TCR came from a young man in good health. Some clones in this sample may be carry-over from other donors' samples. The rearrangement links TRBV4-2 to TRBJ2-7, with 8 positions matching TRBD1. The CDR3 bases are TGTGCCAGCAGCCCAAAACTCCGGGACAGGAGCTCCTACGAGCAGTACTTC. Translating it yields CASSPKLRDRSSYEQYF.